Sequencing of this T cell receptor beta chain was carried out in a study of vaccination effects on CD4 cells after COVID-19. At the level of the study: Median timing of post-vaccine samples was 72 days after the second dose.

Concerning this clone itself: What it binds is not known.

This CDR3 region has 16 residues. V was cut by 0 bases and J by 3 bases, with 11 bases left in between. Germline CDR1 reads SGHTA; CDR2 reads FQGTGA. The protocol was immunoSEQ multiplex PCR, while the TCRdb copy is restricted to in-frame clones and leaves out a portion. The table records 75,000 or so clones, about three quarters of them present only once. Study-wide findings and caveats: In vaccinees who were healthy, merely 1 out of 255 vaccine-induced clones cross-reacted with common cold coronaviruses.

Sequencing followed a ViraFEST assay step that expanded antigen-specific CD4+ T cells with viral peptide pools. When nine to ten days of culture had elapsed, CD4+ T cells were isolated. Two doses of BNT162b2 or mRNA-1273 vaccine were administered to participants. Recipients of the vaccine had no prior SARS-CoV-2 infection and negative nucleocapsid antibodies. The researchers cultured 1.5 million to 2.5 million PBMC per well with 9.5 to 10 IU/ml IL-2 and approximately 10 ug/ml peptides. This chain links TRBV7-3 with TRBJ1-4; possibly TRBD1 for D (5 bases). This receptor was taken from a human donor who received a COVID-19 vaccine. Here the sequenced sample was CD4+ T cells from PBMCs cultured with HCoV-OC43 spike peptides, taken after COVID-19 vaccination. Subset here: HCoV-OC43 spike overlapping peptide pool stimulation. The CDR3 DNA reads TGTGCCAGCAGCTTAACGGGCGGGACCCCTAATGAAAAACTGTTTTTT. This encodes CASSLTGGTPNEKLFF.